The 10 T cell receptor beta chains in this list originate from one sample, sequenced in a study of T cell responses to AZD1222 COVID-19 vaccine. Profiling relied on immunoSEQ multiplex PCR, and the TCRdb table lists in-frame clones only, not all of them. The sample consists of tens of thousands of clones, about 92% of them appearing once. The sample was peripheral blood, taken on day 0 of AZD1222 vaccination. The receptors shown here come from an adult in good health.

This sequence joins TRBV9 and TRBJ1-5; 9 bases are a match to TRBD1. The CDR3 extends over 15 amino acids. CDR1 and CDR2 from the germline V gene are SGDLS and YYNGEE. V shed 0 bases and J 4 bases; nucleotides not matched to a gene: 2. The CDR3 nucleotides read TGTGCCAGCAGCGTAGGGACAGGGGATAATCAGCCCCAGCATTTT. It yields the protein CASSVGTGDNQPQHF.

This clone was counted a single time. The chain combines TRBV15 with TRBJ2-7, with D maybe TRBD2 (6 bases). The germline V gene encodes CDR1 LNHNV and CDR2 YYDKDF (reference sequence). The germline V and J ends were trimmed by 5 bases and 1 base, with 12 bases remaining between them. The CDR3 totals 14 residues. The CDR3 DNA follows: TGTGCCACCAGCTTACGCGGGAAGTCCTACGAGCAGTACTTC. This gives the protein CATSLRGKSYEQYF.

The chain employs TRBV6-6 and TRBJ2-3; 7 positions match TRBD2. Germline-derived CDR1 and CDR2 are MNHNY and SVGAGI (reference sequence). The CDR3 is 16 residues long. V dropped 6 bases and J dropped 0; count of bases not matched to a gene: 9. The CDR3 DNA follows: TGTGCCAGCAGGGACTTCGGGGGGTGGAGCACAGATACGCAGTATTTT. This sequence encodes CASRDFGGWSTDTQYF.

The V call is TRBV27, the J call TRBJ2-7, with unresolved D. The CDR3 spans 16 residues. The germline CDR1 and CDR2 sequences are MNHEY and SMNVEV (reference sequence). Trimming shortened V by 0 bases and J by 0 bases, and 12 bases separated the two germline ends. The CDR3 nucleotides are TGTGCCAGCAGTTTATCGGCTGGGCCCCGCTCCTACGAGCAGTACTTC. It translates to CASSLSAGPRSYEQYF.

The chain is built from TRBV18 and TRBJ1-2, with D uncertain. CDR3 size: 13 residues. V gave up 3 bases and J gave up 0 bases, with 5 bases separating them. Germline-derived CDR1 and CDR2 are KGHSH and LQKENI. CDR3 protein: CASSPQANYGYTF. For the CDR3, the DNA is TGTGCCAGCTCACCCCAGGCTAACTATGGCTACACCTTC.

This clone was observed once. This sequence joins TRBV19 and TRBJ1-5; 8 positions match TRBD1. Germline V CDR1 and CDR2: LNHDA, SQIVND (reference sequence). This CDR3 contains 16 residues. V trimming: 5 bases; J trimming: 4 bases; junction bases outside the gene matches: 10. CDR3: CASSGRQGPLNQPQHF. CDR3 nucleotide sequence: TGTGCCAGTAGTGGACGACAGGGGCCCTTAAATCAGCCCCAGCATTTT.

V gene TRBV23-1 combines with J gene TRBJ2-7, with 7 bases fitting TRBD1. TRBV23-1 is an open reading frame, and its role is uncertain. V lost 4 bases, J lost 4 bases, and 4 bases stayed unmatched. This CDR3 spans 13 amino acids. This chain's CDR3 is CASSRTGAYEQYF. In nucleotides, the CDR3 is TGCGCCAGCAGTCGTACAGGGGCGTACGAGCAGTACTTC.

This chain links TRBV19 with TRBJ2-4; D remains ambiguous. Germline values: CDR1 LNHDA, CDR2 SQIVND (reference sequence). The CDR3 is 13 amino acids. V was pared by 5 bases and J by 3 bases, with 8 bases between. The CDR3 nucleotides read TGTGCCAGTAGTTTCGCAGGCAAAAACATTCAGTACTTC. Protein product: CASSFAGKNIQYF.

The chain is built from TRBV27 and TRBJ1-5, with 9 bases identical to TRBD1. CDR3 length equals 16 residues. Germline CDR1 and CDR2: MNHEY and SMNVEV (reference sequence). With V trimmed by 6 bases and J by 1 base, 7 bases remained unmatched. The CDR3 DNA reads as TGTGCCAGCAGCTCCCTCGGGACAGGGAGCAATCAGCCCCAGCATTTT. Translated: CASSSLGTGSNQPQHF.

This chain joins TRBV18 and TRBJ1-1, with D uncertain. The germline V gene has CDR1 KGHSH and CDR2 LQKENI. The CDR3 totals 14 residues. V dropped 1 base and J dropped 4 bases, with 10 bases sitting between them. CDR3 bases: TGTGCCAGCTCACCACTGGGGTTCGGCACTGAAGCTTTCTTT. Encoded protein: CASSPLGFGTEAFF. Drawing the rest from reference TRBV18 and TRBJ1-1, the complete variable domain is NAGVMQNPRHLVRRRGQEARLRCSPMKGHSHVYWYRQLPEEGLKFMVYLQKENIIDESGMPKERFSAEFPKEGPSILRIQQVVRGDSAAYFCASSPLGFGTEAFFGQGTRLTVV.